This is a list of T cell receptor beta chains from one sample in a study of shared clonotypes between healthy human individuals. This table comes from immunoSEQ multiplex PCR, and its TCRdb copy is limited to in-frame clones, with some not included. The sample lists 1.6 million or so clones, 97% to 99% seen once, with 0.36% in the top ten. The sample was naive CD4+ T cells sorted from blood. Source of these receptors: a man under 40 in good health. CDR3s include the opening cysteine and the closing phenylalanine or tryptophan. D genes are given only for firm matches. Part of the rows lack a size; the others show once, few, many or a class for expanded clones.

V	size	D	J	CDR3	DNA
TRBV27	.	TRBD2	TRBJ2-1	CASGKNIGTSNEQFF	TGTGCCAGCGGCAAAAATATCGGGACTAGCAATGAGCAGTTCTTC
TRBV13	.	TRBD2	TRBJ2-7	CASSLGGLAGDPYEQYF	TGTGCCAGCAGCTTAGGGGGGCTAGCGGGAGATCCCTACGAGCAGTACTTC
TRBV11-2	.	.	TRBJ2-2	CASSPNGGGELFF	TGTGCCAGCAGCCCAAACGGGGGCGGGGAGCTGTTTTTT
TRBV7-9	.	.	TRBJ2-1	CASKAVSTGNEQFF	TGTGCCAGCAAGGCGGTCTCTACAGGGAATGAGCAGTTCTTC
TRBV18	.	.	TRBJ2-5	CASSPKRETQYF	TGTGCCAGCTCACCAAAACGCGAGACCCAGTACTTC
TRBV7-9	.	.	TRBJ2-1	CASSLDARSYNEQFF	TGTGCCAGCAGCTTAGACGCACGCTCCTACAATGAGCAGTTCTTC
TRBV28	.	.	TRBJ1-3	CASSLVAGNTIYF	TGTGCCAGCAGTTTAGTGGCTGGAAACACCATATATTTT
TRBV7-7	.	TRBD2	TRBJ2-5	CASSLYGSGGQETQYF	TGTGCCAGCAGCTTATATGGGTCGGGGGGCCAAGAGACCCAGTACTTC
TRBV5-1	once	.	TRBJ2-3	CASSLFTALGTDTQYF	TGCGCCAGCAGCTTGTTTACTGCTCTCGGCACAGATACGCAGTATTTT
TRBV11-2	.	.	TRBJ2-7	CASSSKPYEQYF	TGTGCCAGCAGCTCCAAGCCCTACGAGCAGTACTTC
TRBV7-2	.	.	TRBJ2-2	CASSLPSPGELFF	TGTGCCAGCAGCTTACCTAGCCCCGGGGAGCTGTTTTTT
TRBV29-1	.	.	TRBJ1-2	CSVEDRSAYGYTF	TGCAGCGTTGAGGATCGGTCCGCCTATGGCTACACCTTC
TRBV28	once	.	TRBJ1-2	CASSFIRPGAEGYTF	TGTGCCAGCAGTTTTATTCGCCCTGGGGCTGAAGGCTACACCTTC
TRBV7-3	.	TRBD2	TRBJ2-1	CASSPRLAGDYNEQFF	TGTGCCAGCAGCCCGCGACTAGCGGGCGACTACAATGAGCAGTTCTTC
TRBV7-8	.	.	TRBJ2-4	CASSFTAPSLGNIQYF	TGTGCCAGCAGCTTCACAGCGCCCAGTTTAGGAAACATTCAGTACTTC
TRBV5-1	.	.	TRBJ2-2	CASSLEATSTGELFF	TGCGCCAGCAGCTTGGAGGCGACTAGCACCGGGGAGCTGTTTTTT
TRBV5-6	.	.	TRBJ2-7	CASSSGLTYEQYF	TGTGCCAGCAGCTCGGGTCTGACCTACGAGCAGTACTTC
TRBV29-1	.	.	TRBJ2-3	CSVVQGLVTDTQYF	TGCAGCGTCGTCCAGGGCCTCGTCACAGATACGCAGTATTTT
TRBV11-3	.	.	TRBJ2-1	CASSFTGYNEQFF	TGTGCCAGCAGCTTTACAGGATACAATGAGCAGTTCTTC
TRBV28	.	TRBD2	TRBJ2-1	CASTSQRLAAYNEQFF	TGTGCCAGCACCTCCCAACGACTAGCCGCCTACAATGAGCAGTTCTTC
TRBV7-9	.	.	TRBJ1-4	CASSFTPGGSEKLFF	TGTGCCAGCAGCTTCACGCCGGGAGGAAGTGAAAAACTGTTTTTT
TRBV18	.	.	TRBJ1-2	CASSPELPYGYTF	TGTGCCAGCTCACCAGAATTACCCTATGGCTACACCTTC